The source of this T cell receptor (beta chain) is a study of cytomegalovirus exposure and HLA in healthy donors. V lost 0 bases, J lost 5 bases, and 13 bases lay in between. The CDR3 extends over 15 amino acids. Germline V gives CDR1 MGHRA, CDR2 YSYEKL. This clone was seen a few times. Donors in the study were healthy people who gave bone marrow. Donors were ostensibly healthy at sampling, although undocumented immune exposures were probable. PCR employed 60 Vbeta and 13 Jbeta primers. In the authors' workflow: Later, an analysis found around 77 million unique TCR beta chains, and 8.5 million to 12 million of these were shared. The protocol was immunoSEQ multiplex PCR, while the TCRdb copy is restricted to in-frame clones and leaves out a portion. V, J and clone size are those of that table, while D and trimming were read from the DNA. The top ten clones hold approximately 8.4% of a sample with roughly 200,000 clones, 10% to 15% of them seen once.

Source material: PBMCs. The chain has TRBV4-1 and TRBJ1-1, with D unresolved. The receptor's source is a man aged 50 or older in good health and CMV-seropositive. This CDR3 is CASSQDRVPGTEAFF. In DNA, the CDR3 is TGCGCCAGCAGCCAAGATCGGGTCCCGGGGACTGAAGCTTTCTTT.